This T cell receptor beta chain was identified in a study of graft-versus-host responses after intestinal transplantation. At the level of the study: Transplantation in recipients was multivisceral, liver-intestinal, or isolated intestinal. Each patient got anti-thymocyte globulin induction, then tacrolimus and steroids for about 3 years. The study's findings and limits: Early HvG declines after transplant were associated with peak circulating GvH clone levels.

The assay was immunoSEQ multiplex PCR, and TCRdb's table has in-frame clones only and misses some. The top ten clones hold about 3.3% of a sample with 90,000 to 150,000 clones, approximately 96% of them seen once. Trimming stripped 1 base from V and 3 bases from J, with 15 bases between. The CDR3 totals 16 residues. Germline CDR1 is LGHNA and CDR2 is YSLEER. This clone was counted between two and nine times. The target antigen is unknown. The TCR was taken from a human donor who received an intestinal transplant. Sequencing used unstimulated CD8+ T cells sorted from spleen or lymph node cells, obtained before intestinal transplant. The chain couples TRBV4-3 to TRBJ2-5; no clear D. The CDR3: CASSQGVFRAEETQYF. The CDR3 DNA sequence: TGCGCCAGCAGCCAAGGGGTTTTTCGGGCAGAAGAGACCCAGTACTTC.